The 10 T cell receptor beta chains below come from one sample, sequenced in a study of T cells in Graves' hyperthyroidism and ophthalmopathy. Amplification yielded TCR beta CDR3 regions, with RNA transcripts as the source. When the TCR CDR3 underwent first-round RT-PCR, the HTBI primer set was used. TCRdb re-analysed the multiplex PCR reads in MiXCR, keeping a single row per CDR3 protein. The sample holds 300,000 to 350,000 distinct CDR3 sequences; around 20% are singletons and the top ten take about 50%. The sequenced sample was blood. Every receptor here comes from a woman between 45 and 60 years old with Graves' hyperthyroidism.

The gene calls are TRBV3-1 and TRBJ1-1; 7 bases align to TRBD1. Trimming at V came to 4 bases and at J to 9 bases, leaving 8 bases not matched to a gene. The CDR3 is 13 amino acids. Germline-derived CDR1 and CDR2 are LGHDT and YNNKEL (reference sequence). The CDR3 nucleotides are TGTGCCAGCAGCCTCTCGGGGAGGGGGCAAGCTTTCTTT. Translated, it gives CASSLSGRGQAFF.

The rearrangement uses TRBV30 and TRBJ2-7, with D maybe TRBD1 (5 bases). Between the trimmed V and J ends, which lost 5 bases and 5 bases, there was a span of 13 bases. Germline V lookup: CDR1 GTSNPN, CDR2 SVGIG (reference sequence). The CDR3 runs to 12 residues. CDR3 sequence: CAWDQGRNEQYF. The CDR3 coding sequence is TGTGCCTGGGACCAGGGCAGGAACGAGCAGTACTTC.

This chain connects TRBV2 to TRBJ1-5; 7 positions match TRBD1. The CDR3 has 13 amino acids. J lost 5 bases, V lost 6 bases, and 4 bases had no gene match. CDR1 is SNHLY and CDR2 is FYNNEI in the germline V gene. The CDR3 loop reads CASRIQGDQPQHF. CDR3 sequence (DNA): TGTGCCAGCAGGATTCAGGGGGATCAGCCCCAGCATTTT.

This clonotype has a handful of counts. The V and J genes are TRBV10-3 and TRBJ2-3; D call uncertain. The V gene lost 2 bases and the J gene lost 0 bases, with 3 bases spanning the gap. CDR1 is ENHRY and CDR2 is SYGVKD in the germline V gene. This CDR3 is 13 amino acids long. CDR3 loop: CAISERSTDTQYF. In nucleotides, the CDR3 is TGTGCCATCAGTGAGCGTAGCACAGATACGCAGTATTTT.

Only a few counts were recorded for this clonotype. The chain links TRBV6-6 to TRBJ2-1, with TRBD1 identical over 11 bases. The germline V gene encodes CDR1 MNHNY and CDR2 SVGAGI (reference sequence). This CDR3 comprises 15 residues. V trimming: 2 bases; J trimming: 10 bases; junction bases outside the gene matches: 7. DNA of the CDR3: TGTGCCAGCAGTTACCCCGGGACAGGGGGTGAGGAGCAGTTCTTC. Translating it yields CASSYPGTGGEEQFF.

This chain connects TRBV3-1 to TRBJ1-5, with unresolved D. Trimming left V 1 base short and J 9 bases short, with 16 bases between. The CDR3 is made up of 15 amino acids. CDR1 LGHDT and CDR2 YNNKEL come from the germline V gene (reference sequence). CDR3 DNA sequence: TGTGCCAGCAGCCAAGGGTCCGGGCCCGGGAGGCCCCAGCATTTT. Its protein is CASSQGSGPGRPQHF.

The rearrangement joins TRBV9 to TRBJ1-2; D gene ambiguous. Germline V gene sequence: CDR1 SGDLS, CDR2 YYNGEE. There are 15 residues in the CDR3. Trimming left V 0 bases short and J 7 bases short, with 16 bases between. The CDR3 DNA reads as TGTGCCAGCAGCGTAGCCCCCCAAGGCTACGGTGGCTACACCTTC. Its protein product is CASSVAPQGYGGYTF. Combining the CDR3 with reference TRBV9 and TRBJ1-2 gives the whole variable domain DSGVTQTPKHLITATGQRVTLRCSPRSGDLSVYWYQQSLDQGLQFLIQYYNGEERAKGNILERFSAQQFPDLHSELNLSSLELGDSALYFCASSVAPQGYGGYTFGSGTRLTVV.

The V and J genes are TRBV28 and TRBJ1-5; tentatively, D is TRBD1 (5 bases). The CDR3 is made up of 13 amino acids. Germline loops: CDR1 MDHEN, CDR2 SYDVKM. Trimming left V 7 bases short and J 4 bases short, with 11 bases between. The CDR3 DNA reads as TGTGCCAGCACCAAGTGGGGGAATCAGCCCCAGCATTTT. Translation: CASTKWGNQPQHF.

This clonotype was observed a handful of times. The chain joins TRBV9 to TRBJ1-6; D may be TRBD1 (5 bases). This CDR3 region has 15 residues. Germline V gene lookup returns CDR1 SGDLS and CDR2 YYNGEE. Trimming shortened V by 0 bases and J by 8 bases, and 12 bases separated the two germline ends. The CDR3 reads CASSVEGGGDSPLHF. The DNA for the CDR3 is TGTGCCAGCAGCGTAGAGGGCGGGGGAGATTCACCCCTCCACTTT.

This chain's CDR3 is CATSREGELTYGYTF. Here the CDR3 DNA reads TGTGCCACCAGCAGAGAAGGGGAGTTAACCTATGGCTACACCTTC. V is TRBV15 and J is TRBJ1-2; D might be TRBD1 (5 bases). V was cut by 0 bases and J by 4 bases, with 12 bases left in between. This CDR3 comprises 15 residues. CDR1 is LNHNV, CDR2 YYDKDF, per germline (reference sequence).